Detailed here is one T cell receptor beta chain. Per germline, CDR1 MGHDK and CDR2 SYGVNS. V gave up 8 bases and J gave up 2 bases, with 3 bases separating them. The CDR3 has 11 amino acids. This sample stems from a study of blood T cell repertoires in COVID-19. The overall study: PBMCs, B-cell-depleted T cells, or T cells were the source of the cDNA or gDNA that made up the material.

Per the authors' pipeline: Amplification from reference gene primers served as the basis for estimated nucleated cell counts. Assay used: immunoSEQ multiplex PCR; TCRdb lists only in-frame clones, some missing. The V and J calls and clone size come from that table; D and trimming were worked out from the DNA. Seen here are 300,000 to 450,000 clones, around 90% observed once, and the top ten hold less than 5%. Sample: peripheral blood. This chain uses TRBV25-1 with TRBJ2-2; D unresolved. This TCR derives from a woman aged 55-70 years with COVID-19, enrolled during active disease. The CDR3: CASQNTGELFF. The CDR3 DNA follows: TGTGCCAGCCAAAACACCGGGGAGCTGTTTTTT.